The 9 T cell receptor beta chains reported below all come from one sample, sequenced in a study of spatial heterogeneity in lung cancer. Time point described: sample taken at primary tumor resection. TCRdb re-derived calls from the 5' RACE reads in MiXCR, one entry per CDR3 protein. This sample yields about 36,000 distinct CDR3 sequences, of which less than 9% are seen a single time; 29% belongs to the top ten. This specimen consisted of PBMCs, obtained at surgery. The receptors here all came from a female donor with early-stage non-small cell lung cancer.

This clonotype was counted many times. This chain links TRBV6-5 with TRBJ1-2, with 9 nucleotides matching TRBD1. Germline V gives CDR1 MNHEY, CDR2 SVGAGI. The ends lost 5 bases at V and 4 bases at J; junction bases unmatched: 5. The CDR3 runs 14 residues. The CDR3 nucleotides are TGTGCCAGCAGTCCCGGGACAGGGAGCTATGGCTACACCTTC. This gives the protein CASSPGTGSYGYTF.

V gene TRBV10-2 combines with J gene TRBJ2-5; D unclear. Germline loops: CDR1 WSHSY, CDR2 SAAADI. Trimming shortened V by 6 bases and J by 5 bases, and 16 bases separated the two germline ends. CDR3 size: 14 residues. The CDR3 spells CASRGNPLGETQYF. Written as DNA, the CDR3 is TGCGCCAGCAGGGGAAACCCTCTGGGGGAGACCCAGTACTTC.

This clonotype showed up just a few times. The CDR3 DNA sequence: TGCAGTGCTAGACAAGCGCAGGGCCAAAACACCATATATTTT. Amino acid sequence: CSARQAQGQNTIYF. The J gene is TRBJ1-3, the V gene TRBV20-1, with D maybe TRBD1 (5 bases). The V gene's germline CDR1 is DFQATT and CDR2 SNEGSKA (reference sequence). The CDR3 spans 14 residues. Trimming cost V 2 bases and J 6 bases, with 14 bases left between them.

Points on this clonotype: This may be a read error: a much more frequent sequence differs by one nucleotide. The rearrangement uses TRBV7-2 and TRBJ2-2; 8 bases line up with TRBD2. The CDR3 has 16 residues. Germline values: CDR1 SGHTA, CDR2 FQGNSA. CDR3 DNA sequence: TGTGCCAGCGGCTTCGCCGGGACTAGTATGGCCGGGGAGCTGTTTTTT. It encodes CASGFAGTSMAGELFF.

This clonotype has only a few counts. The J gene is TRBJ2-1, the V gene TRBV27; the D is unclear. The germline V and J ends were trimmed by 2 bases and 5 bases, with 7 bases remaining between them. In germline, CDR1 is MNHEY, CDR2 SMNVEV (reference sequence). The CDR3 loop spans 13 amino acids. Here the CDR3 DNA reads TGTGCCAGCAGTTTAATGCCAAACAATGAGCAGTTCTTC. Translating gives CASSLMPNNEQFF.

The rearrangement joins TRBV18 to TRBJ2-1; TRBD2 agrees at 9 bases. V dropped 2 bases and J dropped 0; count of bases not matched to a gene: 8. This CDR3 comprises 18 residues. Germline CDR1 and CDR2: KGHSH and LQKENI. The CDR3 is CASSPGGRATSSYNEQFF. CDR3 DNA: TGTGCCAGCTCACCAGGCGGGAGGGCCACTAGCTCCTACAATGAGCAGTTCTTC.

This clonotype showed up many times. The chain combines TRBV6-6 with TRBJ2-3, with TRBD2 matching over 8 bases. Germline-derived CDR1 and CDR2 are MNHNY and SVGAGI (reference sequence). This CDR3 contains 16 residues. V shed 2 bases, J shed 4 bases, and the junction held 8 bases outside the gene matches. In nucleotides, the CDR3 is TGTGCCAGCAGTTACGGTGAGCGGGAGATGTCAGATACGCAGTATTTT. Encoded protein: CASSYGEREMSDTQYF.

This chain links TRBV15 with TRBJ2-5; D possibly corresponds to TRBD2 (5 bases). Deletions cut 0 bases from V and 4 bases from J, with 12 bases between. From germline, CDR1 is LNHNV and CDR2 YYDKDF (reference sequence). This CDR3 has 15 amino acids. CDR3 in DNA: TGTGCCACCAGCAGAGATCCGACTATTGGAGAGACCCAGTACTTC. It translates to CATSRDPTIGETQYF.

In its sample, this clonotype was seen many times. This chain links TRBV28 with TRBJ2-7; TRBD1 is a possible D gene (6 bases). The CDR3 runs 17 residues. The V and J ends lost 4 bases and 0 bases respectively, with 19 bases between them. CDR1 and CDR2 from the germline V gene are MDHEN and SYDVKM. CDR3 bases: TGTGCCAGCAGTTCACCTGGACAGCTATACAGCTCCTACGAGCAGTACTTC. The encoded protein is CASSSPGQLYSSYEQYF.